These 21 T cell receptor beta chains were sequenced from one sample in a study of blood T cell repertoires in COVID-19. Libraries were prepared by immunoSEQ multiplex PCR; TCRdb keeps only in-frame clonotypes and omits some of them. The sample has hundreds of thousands of clones, approximately 84% seen once. The sample comprised peripheral blood. The receptors come from a man between 45 and 60 years old with acute or convalescent COVID-19.

V gene TRBV4-1 combines with J gene TRBJ1-2; TRBD1 matches 10 bases. With 1 base clipped from V and 4 bases from J, the junction kept 9 bases outside the gene matches. This CDR3 is built from 17 residues. Germline lookup yields CDR1 MGHRA and CDR2 YSYEKL. CDR3 amino acids: CASSQAPTGGIRYGYTF. The CDR3 bases are TGCGCCAGCAGCCAAGCCCCGACAGGGGGCATTCGCTATGGCTACACCTTC.

The rearrangement uses TRBV10-1 and TRBJ2-3, with 7 bases matching TRBD2. There are 15 residues in the CDR3. Germline V gene lookup returns CDR1 WNHNN and CDR2 SYGVQD (reference sequence). Trimming removed 3 bases from V and 6 bases from J; junction bases left unmatched: 9. The CDR3 here is CASSESGLRQDTQYF. The CDR3 nucleotides are TGCGCCAGCAGTGAATCGGGACTACGTCAGGATACGCAGTATTTT.

The rearrangement joins TRBV30 to TRBJ1-2; tentative D call: TRBD1 (5 bases). The germline gives CDR1 GTSNPN, CDR2 SVGIG (reference sequence). Trimming pared 2 bases from V and 6 bases from J, leaving 13 bases between. There are 13 residues in the CDR3. CDR3 amino acids: CAWSFSGGDGYTF. In nucleotides, the CDR3 is TGTGCCTGGAGTTTTTCGGGGGGAGATGGCTACACCTTC.

Points on this clone: The sample holds other DNA sequences that translate to the same CDR3. The chain combines TRBV5-4 with TRBJ1-1; 11 bases match TRBD1. This CDR3 has 15 amino acids. Germline CDR1 and CDR2: SGHNT and YYREEE (reference sequence). V lost 3 bases, J lost 5 bases, and 6 bases stayed unmatched. This CDR3 is CASSWGQGGNTEAFF. DNA of the CDR3: TGTGCCAGCAGCTGGGGACAGGGGGGGAATACTGAAGCTTTCTTT.

This chain joins TRBV7-9 and TRBJ2-5; TRBD1 is a possible D gene (6 bases). The CDR3 contains 15 residues. Germline CDR1 is SEHNR and CDR2 is FQNEAQ (reference sequence). V lost 5 bases, J lost 5 bases, and 18 bases lay in between. As DNA, the CDR3 is TGTGCCAGCAGCCCATACAGGGAAGCTGGGGAGACCCAGTACTTC. This gives the protein CASSPYREAGETQYF.

The chain carries TRBV11-2 and TRBJ2-2; 14 bases are shared with TRBD2. V was pared by 5 bases and J by 0 bases, with 5 bases of the junction left unmatched. From germline, CDR1 is SGHAT and CDR2 FQNNGV. This CDR3 has 18 amino acids. For the CDR3, the DNA is TGTGCCAGCAGCAAACCGGGACTAGCGGGGGCGAACACCGGGGAGCTGTTTTTT. The encoded protein is CASSKPGLAGANTGELFF.

The chain uses TRBV18 and TRBJ1-5; D call uncertain. Trimming cost V 3 bases and J 2 bases, with 17 bases left between them. Germline CDR1 KGHSH, CDR2 LQKENI. The CDR3 is 17 amino acids. CDR3 sequence (DNA): TGTGCCAGCTCACCTATCCCCGGAGGGTTGGGCAATCAGCCCCAGCATTTT. The encoded protein is CASSPIPGGLGNQPQHF.

V and J are TRBV6-5 and TRBJ1-4; TRBD1 is a possible D gene (6 bases). Between the trimmed V and J ends, which lost 6 bases and 0 bases, there was a span of 8 bases. The V gene's germline CDR1 is MNHEY and CDR2 SVGAGI. The CDR3 extends over 14 amino acids. The DNA for the CDR3 is TGTGCCAGCAGCAGGGGTGCAACTAATGAAAAACTGTTTTTT. It yields the protein CASSRGATNEKLFF.

DNA of the CDR3: TGTGCCAGCAGCTTGGGAGAGGGAGCTAACTATGGCTACACCTTC. Translating it yields CASSLGEGANYGYTF. J is TRBJ1-2 and V is TRBV5-4; D is unresolved. With 0 bases removed from V and 0 bases from J, the gap between germline ends came to 9 bases. This CDR3 region has 15 residues. Germline assignment: CDR1 SGHNT and CDR2 YYREEE (reference sequence).

This chain connects TRBV7-9 to TRBJ2-2; D is unresolved. V lost 5 bases to trimming and J lost 3 bases, with 4 bases between them. CDR1 is SEHNR, CDR2 FQNEAQ, per germline (reference sequence). This CDR3 region has 12 residues. DNA of the CDR3: TGTGCCAGCAGCCGAGACACCGGGGAGCTGTTTTTT. Translation gives CASSRDTGELFF.

The CDR3 nucleotides read TGTGCCAGCAGCCCTAACGGTGCCTACGAGCAGTACTTC. Amino acid sequence: CASSPNGAYEQYF. This sequence joins TRBV2 and TRBJ2-7; D is undetermined. Trimming removed 6 bases at V and 2 bases at J, with 11 bases between. The germline CDR1 and CDR2 sequences are SNHLY and FYNNEI. CDR3 size: 13 residues. The full variable domain, rest sourced from reference TRBV2 and TRBJ2-7, is EPEVTQTPSHQVTQMGQEVILRCVPISNHLYFYWYRQILGQKVEFLVSFYNNEISEKSEIFDDQFSVERPDGSNFTLKIRSTKLEDSAMYFCASSPNGAYEQYFGPGTRLTVT.

The chain joins TRBV3-1 (or the pseudogene TRBV3-2) to TRBJ2-7; no firm D call. The CDR3 is made up of 14 amino acids. Germline loops: CDR1 LGHDT, CDR2 YNNKEL (reference sequence). V shed 0 bases and J shed 0 bases, with 6 bases lying between them. The CDR3 DNA follows: TGTGCCAGCAGCCAAGATAGTATCTCCTACGAGCAGTACTTC. Translated: CASSQDSISYEQYF.

The rearrangement links TRBV12-3 or TRBV12-4 to TRBJ1-1, with unresolved D. V shed 7 bases and J shed 8 bases, with 17 bases lying between them. The CDR3 consists of 13 residues. As DNA, the CDR3 is TGTGCCAGCACCCCCGGCCCAGGTGGCGAAGCTTTCTTT. Translation: CASTPGPGGEAFF.

The chain has TRBV4-1 and TRBJ1-5; the match to TRBD1 covers 8 bases. Germline lookup yields CDR1 MGHRA and CDR2 YSYEKL. With V trimmed by 0 bases and J by 6 bases, 10 bases remained unmatched. The CDR3 contains 17 residues. CDR3 sequence: CASSQDKGQGTGQPQHF. Written as DNA, the CDR3 is TGCGCCAGCAGCCAAGATAAGGGGCAGGGGACAGGTCAGCCCCAGCATTTT.

The chain links TRBV5-1 to TRBJ1-3; 8 nucleotides align to TRBD1. With V trimmed by 4 bases and J by 3 bases, 15 bases remained unmatched. Germline CDR1 and CDR2: SGHRS and YFSETQ. CDR3 size: 18 residues. The CDR3 region has the DNA TGCGCCAGCAGCAACGACAGGGGAACCTCCCTTGTTGGAAACACCATATATTTT. Translating gives CASSNDRGTSLVGNTIYF.

This clone was seen only a few times. The rearrangement joins TRBV10-1 to TRBJ2-1; perhaps TRBD1 as D (7 bases). The ends were cut back, 4 bases at V and 0 bases at J, with 10 bases in the middle. Germline CDR1 WNHNN, CDR2 SYGVQD (reference sequence). There are 15 residues in the CDR3. CDR3 coding DNA: TGCGCCAGCAGTGCAGGGGGGAGCTCCTACAATGAGCAGTTCTTC. It is translated as CASSAGGSSYNEQFF.

This chain connects TRBV19 to TRBJ2-5, with 10 bases that match TRBD2. The germline V gene has CDR1 LNHDA and CDR2 SQIVND (reference sequence). V gave up 2 bases and J gave up 1 base; unmatched junction bases: 7. There are 17 residues in the CDR3. CDR3 residues: CASSITNSGGTQETQYF. Here the CDR3 DNA reads TGTGCCAGTAGTATAACGAATAGCGGGGGGACCCAAGAGACCCAGTACTTC.

The rearrangement joins TRBV11-2 to TRBJ2-7; D is unresolved. Germline CDR1 and CDR2: SGHAT and FQNNGV. Trimming left V 6 bases short and J 3 bases short, with 6 bases between. The CDR3 totals 11 residues. As DNA, the CDR3 is TGTGCCAGCAGTTATAACTACGAGCAGTACTTC. Translated: CASSYNYEQYF.

The chain uses TRBV4-1 and TRBJ2-3; TRBD2 might be the D (6 bases). V was trimmed by 1 base and J by 5 bases, leaving 16 bases between them. Per the germline V gene, CDR1 is MGHRA and CDR2 is YSYEKL. This CDR3 has 16 residues. CDR3 DNA sequence: TGCGCCAGCAGCCAAGTTTCAGTCGCGGGGAAAGATACGCAGTATTTT. This sequence encodes CASSQVSVAGKDTQYF.

The chain links TRBV6-5 to TRBJ2-2, with D maybe TRBD2 (5 bases). The CDR3 has 13 amino acids. V lost 4 bases, J lost 6 bases, and 9 bases lay in between. Germline-derived CDR1 and CDR2 are MNHEY and SVGAGI. The CDR3 is CASSSSYPGELFF. For the CDR3, the DNA is TGTGCCAGCAGTTCTAGCTATCCCGGGGAGCTGTTTTTT.

This clone was seen a handful of times. The chain combines TRBV6-1 with TRBJ1-5; D is ambiguous. Germline-derived CDR1 and CDR2 are MNHNS and SASEGT. Trimming removed 3 bases at V and 3 bases at J, with 9 bases between. CDR3 length: 14 amino acids. The CDR3 region is CASSEGGTNQPQHF. In DNA form, the CDR3 reads TGTGCCAGCAGTGAGGGAGGCACCAATCAGCCCCAGCATTTT.